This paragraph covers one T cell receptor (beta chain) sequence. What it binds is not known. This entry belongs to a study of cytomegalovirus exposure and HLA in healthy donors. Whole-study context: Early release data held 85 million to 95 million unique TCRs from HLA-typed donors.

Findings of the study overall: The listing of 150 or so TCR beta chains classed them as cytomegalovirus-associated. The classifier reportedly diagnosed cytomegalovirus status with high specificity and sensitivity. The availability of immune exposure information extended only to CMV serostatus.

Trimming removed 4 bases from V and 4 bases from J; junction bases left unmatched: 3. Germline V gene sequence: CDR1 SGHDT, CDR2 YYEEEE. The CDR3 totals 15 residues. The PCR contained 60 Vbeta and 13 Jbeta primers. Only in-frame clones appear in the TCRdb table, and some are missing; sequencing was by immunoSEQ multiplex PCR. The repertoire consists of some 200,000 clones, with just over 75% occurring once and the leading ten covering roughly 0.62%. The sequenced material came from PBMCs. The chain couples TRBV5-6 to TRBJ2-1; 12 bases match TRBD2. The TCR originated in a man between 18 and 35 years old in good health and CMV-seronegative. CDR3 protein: CASSHLAGGYNEQFF. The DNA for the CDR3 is TGTGCCAGCAGCCATCTAGCGGGGGGGTACAATGAGCAGTTCTTC.